Described below is a single T cell receptor beta chain sequence and its context. The count of this clone is one. This receptor's antigen is unknown. No quality values exist for individual bases; no much larger clone is one base distant. TCR CDR3 regions were amplified from genomic DNA by multiplex PCR using the deep immunoSEQ assay. For each cell subset, the extracted genomic DNA was distributed evenly across all wells of several immunoSEQ 96-well plates, and each plate served as one replicate. For sorted subsets, each replicate PCR was loaded with 200 ng genomic DNA, equivalent to about 30,000 T cell genomes. Purified libraries were measured with a Qubit 3.0 fluorometer, size-checked on a Bioanalyzer 2100, and measured again with the KAPA Library Quantification kit. Every immunoSEQ 96-well plate was sequenced on a dedicated single-read 150-cycle Illumina NextSeq 550 flow cell. The paper's data handling went like this. Because the immunoSEQ output included only junctional sequences and no quality scores, the filtering could not be the same as the filtering used for full-length reads. To assign V/J genes and CDR3, sequences were annotated against IMGT germline references using PyIR, a Python wrapper for IgBLAST v1.9. Reads with weak V/J assignments (E-value above 1e-6), missing CDR3, stop codons, out-of-frame junctions, or ambiguous translated residues were removed. V3J clonotypes were defined as sequences sharing an identical inferred V gene, J gene, and CDR3 amino acid sequence. The percentage overlap between two repertoires was calculated by dividing the number of shared unique clonotypes by the size of the smaller repertoire. Repertoire richness was assessed with RTK rarefaction, the Chao1 estimator, and Recon v2.1 estimates of unobserved clonotypes. Generation probabilities for all TCRbeta clonotypes obtained by the gDNA method from a handful of donors were computed using OLGA. TCRdb took over this immuneACCESS table, retaining in-frame rearrangements with V and J assigned. Such tables are incomplete; in checked studies, under half of the missing clones stem from an unresolved V gene, and the remainder is unexplained. The DNA gave D and trimming, while V, J and clone size come from that table. This sample has some 650,000 clones in its table, and approximately 97% of those were observed once. The top ten clones comprise around 0.06% of the sample.

This sample is part of a study of shared clonotypes between healthy human individuals (TCRdb year 2020). A note on the overall study: A few men and a couple of women, aged 18 to 49 years, made up the cohort. To estimate repertoire size and how much clonotypes are shared between individuals, the study performed deep sequencing of blood TCR repertoires from about 5 healthy adults. For each donor, three plates each were used for CD4 naive and CD4 memory, two plates were used for CD8 naive, and one plate was used for CD8 memory. Between about 0.85 and 10 billion PBMCs per donor were obtained by leukapheresis. Libraries were prepared and TCR repertoires were sequenced by different laboratories using diverse techniques, in order to increase sequencing depth and limit assay-specific biases.

Healthy HIV-negative adults with no recently reported acute infections or vaccinations were included as donors. Every donor was a Caucasian adult living in Nashville, Tennessee, USA. Magnetic negative selection was used to enrich CD4+ T cells, after which naive cells were positively selected on CD45RA and the negative fraction became the memory subset. Blood was collected by leukapheresis, and PBMCs were isolated by Ficoll-Histopaque density gradient centrifugation and then cryopreserved in liquid nitrogen vapor phase. Analytical flow cytometry was used to check the purity and quantity of every magnetically sorted T cell population. Genomic DNA was isolated from every sorted fraction and measured by UV absorbance on a Nanodrop 2000c. General findings and caveats noted by the study authors: Because the study included a small number of donors, the genetic and exposure-history diversity represented was limited. Pairwise subsampling led to the expectation that sequencing depth would affect the degree of clonotype sharing among donors. Sampling was restricted to blood, and TCR repertoires in tissues likely differ from the TCR repertoires found in blood. Estimated clonotype richness was generally larger for naive than for memory subsets. When a handful of donors were compared, the shared fraction of clonotypes was around 5% for naive CD4, around 3.6% for naive CD8, 2% to 2.5% for memory CD4, and 0.35% to 0.5% for memory CD8. Rarefaction of sorted-subset datasets indicated incomplete sequencing despite the large sequencing depth. Higher generation probabilities were observed for clonotypes shared by all four sorted-subset donors than for non-shared clonotypes.

V gives up 2 bases and J gives up 4 bases, and the segment between their germline ends measures 14 bases. The CDR3 sequence holds 15 residues, the cysteine and phenylalanine included. The CDR3 DNA has 45 bases and is translated from base 1. The germline V gene (reference sequence) supplies CDR1 MNHNY and CDR2 SVGAGI. The receptor was isolated from a woman younger than 45 in good health. This sequence uses TRBV6-6 and TRBJ2-5; the D gene is perhaps TRBD1, from 6 matching bases. Sequencing was done on a sample of naive CD4+ T cells sorted from blood. The label giving this sample's cell subset or site can be read as: CD45RA+ positively selected. Read as DNA, the sequence is TGTGCCAGCAGTTACCCGGGACACCACTCAGAGACCCAGTACTTC. It translates as CASSYPGHHSETQYF.